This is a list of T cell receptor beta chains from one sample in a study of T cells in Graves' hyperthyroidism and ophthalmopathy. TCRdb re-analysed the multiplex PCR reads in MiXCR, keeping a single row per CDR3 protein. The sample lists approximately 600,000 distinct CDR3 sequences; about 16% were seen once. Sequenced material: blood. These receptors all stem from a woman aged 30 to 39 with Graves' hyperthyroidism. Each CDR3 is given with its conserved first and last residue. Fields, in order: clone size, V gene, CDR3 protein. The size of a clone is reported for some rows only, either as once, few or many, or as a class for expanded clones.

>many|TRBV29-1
CSVKRSLADGLAGGPYETQYF
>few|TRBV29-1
CSVEGEGIYEQYF
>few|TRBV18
CASSPGGVETQYF
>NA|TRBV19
CATQMSGGVLGEQFF
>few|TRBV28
CTSRTGEYEQYF
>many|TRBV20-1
CSAEPGQGPVEQFF
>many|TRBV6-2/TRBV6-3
CASSYSRGTSVVTGELFF
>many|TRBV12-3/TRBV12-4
CASRAGTETSEQFF
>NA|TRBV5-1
CASSLLAGGSTDTQYF
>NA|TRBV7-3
CASSPRGTSVSYNEQFF
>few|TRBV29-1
CSVSTGRSGNTIYF
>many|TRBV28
CATSPGQGGGYTF
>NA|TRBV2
CASMIGIDGNTIYF
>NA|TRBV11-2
CASNRVPTEAFF
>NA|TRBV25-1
CASSRGQGYQETQYF
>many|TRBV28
CASGGQIYGYTF
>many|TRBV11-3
CASSLGAGVVPYEQYF
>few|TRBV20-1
CSARYSGRADTQYF
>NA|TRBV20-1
CSARGLADYYEQYF
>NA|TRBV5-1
CASSVGSTGWAEQYF
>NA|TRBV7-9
CASSSLTGMIYEQYF
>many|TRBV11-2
CASSLSGRQADTQYF
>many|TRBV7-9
CASSLSGNTYEQYF
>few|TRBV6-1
CASSVGQGRITGELFF